Shown below are 6 T cell receptor beta chains from a single sample sequenced in a study of glioma-infiltrating T cells after dendritic cell vaccination. Generated by immunoSEQ multiplex PCR, the TCRdb table keeps only in-frame clones and is missing some. The sample lists about 50,000 clones, 75% to 90% seen once, with less than 6.5% in the top ten. Time point given: after dendritic cell vaccination, including at tumor progression/relapse. Sample: blood, taken after dendritic cell vaccination. The receptors originated from a human donor with glioblastoma.

The CDR3 here is CASSFEGKGTF. CDR3 DNA sequence: TGTGCCAGCAGCTTCGAGGGTAAAGGCACCTTC. J is TRBJ1-2 and V is TRBV7-6; D not resolved. The CDR3 is 11 amino acids. Germline V gene sequence: CDR1 SGHVS, CDR2 FNYEAQ. The V and J ends lost 3 bases and 13 bases respectively, with 12 bases between them.

In its sample, this clone was seen a few times. The chain recombines TRBV15 with TRBJ1-1, with D maybe TRBD1 (6 bases). The CDR3 is 15 residues long. The germline V gene has CDR1 LNHNV and CDR2 YYDKDF (reference sequence). Trimming cost V 5 bases and J 0 bases, with 13 bases left between them. The CDR3 loop reads CATSRGAGVNTEAFF. CDR3 bases: TGTGCCACCAGCCGGGGGGCAGGGGTGAACACTGAAGCTTTCTTT.

The chain couples TRBV28 to TRBJ1-4, with TRBD1 as a possible D gene (5 bases). Deletions cut 6 bases from V and 1 base from J, with 9 bases between. In germline, CDR1 is MDHEN, CDR2 SYDVKM. The CDR3 is made up of 14 amino acids. In DNA, the CDR3 is TGTGCCAGCAGGGCCGGGGGAACTAATGAAAAACTGTTTTTT. Its translation: CASRAGGTNEKLFF.

The chain carries TRBV10-3 and TRBJ2-1; 9 bases agree with TRBD1. The V and J ends lost 11 bases and 5 bases, in that order; junction bases with no gene match: 7. CDR1 is ENHRY and CDR2 is SYGVKD in the germline V gene. The CDR3 contains 13 residues. For the CDR3, the DNA is TGTGCCTCCCAGGACAGGGGTAACAATGAGCAGTTCTTC. It is translated as CASQDRGNNEQFF.

The chain recombines TRBV10-3 with TRBJ2-7; 9 bases map to TRBD1. The CDR3 covers 14 residues. V was clipped by 6 bases and J by 3 bases; unmatched bases: 6. Germline values: CDR1 ENHRY, CDR2 SYGVKD. CDR3 coding DNA: TGTGCCATCAGGGGACAGGGAATAGACTACGAGCAGTACTTC. This encodes CAIRGQGIDYEQYF.

The chain uses TRBV19 and TRBJ1-5; a weak D match, TRBD1 (5 bases). The CDR3 is 15 amino acids. V lost 3 bases to trimming and J lost 5 bases, with 14 bases between them. CDR1 and CDR2 from the germline V gene are LNHDA and SQIVND (reference sequence). CDR3 bases: TGTGCCAGTAGTATCGGGGGTGGGGGACATCAGCCCCAGCATTTT. Its protein product is CASSIGGGGHQPQHF.